This T cell receptor beta chain was recovered during a study of technical replicates of blood from several donors. The table came from immunoSEQ multiplex PCR; TCRdb's copy has only in-frame clones and leaves some out. The sample has tens of thousands of clones, approximately 94% seen once; the top ten hold roughly 0.23%. Germline lookup yields CDR1 SEHNR and CDR2 FQNEAQ (reference sequence). The V segment lost 5 bases and the J segment 6 bases; nucleotides outside the gene matches: 3. The CDR3 totals 13 residues. The V and J genes are TRBV7-9 and TRBJ1-2; TRBD1 matches 10 bases. The sequence was collected from a human donor in good health. The sequenced sample was T cells isolated from PBMCs. This chain's CDR3 is CASSRTGGNGYTF. The CDR3 nucleotides are TGTGCCAGCAGCCGGACAGGGGGAAATGGCTACACCTTC. The full variable domain, with the rest looked up from reference TRBV7-9 and TRBJ1-2, is DTGVSQNPRHKITKRGQNVTFRCDPISEHNRLYWYRQTLGQGPEFLTYFQNEAQLEKSRLLSDRFSAERPKGSFSTLEIQRTEQGDSAMYLCASSRTGGNGYTFGSGTRLTVV.